The 10 T cell receptor beta chains below were found in one sample sequenced in a study of blood T cell repertoires in COVID-19 (dated by TCRdb to the early 2020s). The library was made by the immunoSEQ multiplex PCR assay. The source is immuneACCESS, and TCRdb retained only in-frame sequences with V and J called. Part of the clones is not carried over; for the studies checked, unresolved V genes explain less than half of this, and the remainder is unexplained. Across this sample there are about 200,000 clones, with 75% to 90% seen only once. Of the sample, about 4% falls within the top ten clones. The sequenced material came from PBMCs or T cells enriched from blood (not recorded which). The receptors originated from a woman aged 30 to 39 who had been exposed to COVID-19.

The table lists this clone with a few counts. The rearrangement uses TRBV27 and TRBJ1-6; the D gene is possibly TRBD1 (6 bases). V gave up 6 bases and J gave up 6 bases, with 12 bases separating them. Germline V gives CDR1 MNHEY, CDR2 SMNVEV (reference sequence). CDR3 length equals 14 residues. CDR3 residues: CASRLDRINSPLHF. DNA for the CDR3: TGTGCCAGCAGACTCGACAGGATTAATTCACCCCTCCACTTT.

V gene TRBV5-4 combines with J gene TRBJ1-4; TRBD1 might be the D (6 bases). The CDR3 has 18 residues. Looked up from germline, CDR1 is SGHNT and CDR2 is YYREEE (reference sequence). V gave up 4 bases and J gave up 0 bases, with 19 bases separating them. CDR3 sequence reads: CASSKGRGRGATNEKLFF. The CDR3 bases are TGTGCCAGCAGCAAGGGGCGGGGGCGCGGGGCAACTAATGAAAAACTGTTTTTT.

The rearrangement uses TRBV5-5 and TRBJ1-2; D perhaps matches TRBD1 (6 bases). In germline, CDR1 is SGHKS, CDR2 YYEKEE (reference sequence). The CDR3 consists of 14 residues. V gave up 4 bases and J gave up 4 bases, with 14 bases separating them. DNA for the CDR3: TGTGCCAGCAGCCCCGAGGGGGACCTCTATGGCTACACCTTC. This translates into CASSPEGDLYGYTF.

This clone was detected only once. The chain links TRBV19 to TRBJ1-1, with 7 bases matching TRBD1. The CDR3 runs 17 residues. Germline-derived CDR1 and CDR2 are LNHDA and SQIVND (reference sequence). V dropped 2 bases and J dropped 1; count of bases not matched to a gene: 10. The CDR3 loop reads CASSIRNLGQRNTEAFF. DNA for the CDR3: TGTGCCAGTAGTATAAGGAACCTGGGACAGAGGAACACTGAAGCTTTCTTT.

The chain recombines TRBV2 with TRBJ1-2; no reliable D call. Looked up from germline, CDR1 is SNHLY and CDR2 is FYNNEI. V dropped 1 base and J dropped 0 bases, with 18 bases sitting between them. The CDR3 spans 18 residues. CDR3 residues: CASSEGSQGGGSNYGYTF. CDR3 sequence (DNA): TGTGCCAGCAGTGAAGGGAGTCAAGGTGGAGGATCTAACTATGGCTACACCTTC. The full variable domain, in which reference TRBV2 and TRBJ1-2 provide the parts outside the CDR3, is EPEVTQTPSHQVTQMGQEVILRCVPISNHLYFYWYRQILGQKVEFLVSFYNNEISEKSEIFDDQFSVERPDGSNFTLKIRSTKLEDSAMYFCASSEGSQGGGSNYGYTFGSGTRLTVV.

This sequence joins TRBV3-1 (or the pseudogene TRBV3-2) and TRBJ1-4; D is perhaps TRBD1 (6 bases). Trimming stripped 6 bases from V and 4 bases from J, with 15 bases between. This CDR3 comprises 15 residues. Germline V CDR1 and CDR2: LGHDT, YNNKEL (reference sequence). CDR3 nucleotide sequence: TGTGCCAGCAGACCCACGGACAGCCTTAATGAAAAACTGTTTTTT. It encodes CASRPTDSLNEKLFF.

The gene calls are TRBV7-2 and TRBJ1-2; 8 nucleotides agree with TRBD1. Trimming cost V 5 bases and J 5 bases; bases outside gene matches: 10. This CDR3 is 15 amino acids long. Germline V gene sequence: CDR1 SGHTA, CDR2 FQGNSA. In DNA, the CDR3 is TGTGCCAGCAGCCCCACCTCCGGACAGGGATATGGCTACACCTTC. It specifies CASSPTSGQGYGYTF.

The count of this clone is one. The rearrangement links TRBV7-4 to TRBJ2-1; D is possibly TRBD2 (6 bases). Germline CDR1 reads SGHVT; CDR2 reads SQSDAQ. The CDR3 contains 20 residues. V was cut by 5 bases and J by 4 bases, with 30 bases left in between. CDR3 residues: CASSAAPLVPPCGAYNEQFF. CDR3 DNA: TGTGCCAGCAGCGCCGCGCCGCTCGTCCCCCCTTGCGGGGCTTACAATGAGCAGTTCTTC.

The chain recombines TRBV7-9 with TRBJ2-1, with a weak D call TRBD1 (5 bases). The ends were cut back, 3 bases at V and 9 bases at J, with 15 bases in the middle. From germline, CDR1 is SEHNR and CDR2 FQNEAQ (reference sequence). The CDR3 has 14 amino acids. The CDR3 region has the DNA TGTGCCAGCAGCTTCGTCCCGCAGGGCGGTGAGCAGTTCTTC. Translating it yields CASSFVPQGGEQFF.

The gene calls are TRBV3-1 (or the pseudogene TRBV3-2) and TRBJ1-2, with 7 bases lining up with TRBD1. CDR3 size: 15 residues. Germline loops: CDR1 LGHDT, CDR2 YNNKEL (reference sequence). V was pared by 4 bases and J by 3 bases, with 8 bases of the junction left unmatched. In DNA form, the CDR3 reads TGTGCCAGCAGCCCAGGACAGGCCGCAGACTATGGCTACACCTTC. This gives the protein CASSPGQAADYGYTF.